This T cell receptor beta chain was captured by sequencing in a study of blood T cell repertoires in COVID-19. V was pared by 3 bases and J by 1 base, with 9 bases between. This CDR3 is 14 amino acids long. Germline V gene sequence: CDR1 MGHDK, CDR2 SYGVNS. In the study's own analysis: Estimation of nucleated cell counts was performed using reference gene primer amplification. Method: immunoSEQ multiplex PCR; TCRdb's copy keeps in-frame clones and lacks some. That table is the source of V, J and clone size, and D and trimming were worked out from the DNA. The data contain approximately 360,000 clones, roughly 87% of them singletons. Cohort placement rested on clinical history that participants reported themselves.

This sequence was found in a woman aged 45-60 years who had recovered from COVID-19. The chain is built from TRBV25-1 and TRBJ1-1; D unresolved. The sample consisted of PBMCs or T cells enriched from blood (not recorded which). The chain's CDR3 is CASSDDKPNTEAFF. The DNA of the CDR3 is TGTGCCAGCAGTGACGACAAGCCGAACACTGAAGCTTTCTTT.